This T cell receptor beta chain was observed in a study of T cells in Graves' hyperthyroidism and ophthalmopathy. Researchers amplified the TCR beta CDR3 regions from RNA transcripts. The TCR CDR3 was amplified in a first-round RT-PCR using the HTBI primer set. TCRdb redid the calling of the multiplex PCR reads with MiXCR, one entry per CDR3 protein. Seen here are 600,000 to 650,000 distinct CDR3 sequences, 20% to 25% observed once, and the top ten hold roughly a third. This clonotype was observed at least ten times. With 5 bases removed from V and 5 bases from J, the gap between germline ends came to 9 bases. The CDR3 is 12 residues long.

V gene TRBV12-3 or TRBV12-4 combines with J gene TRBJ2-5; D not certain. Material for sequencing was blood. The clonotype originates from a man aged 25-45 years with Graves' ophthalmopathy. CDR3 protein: CASSPFGETQYF. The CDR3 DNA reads TGTGCCAGCAGTCCTTTTGGGGAGACCCAGTACTTC.